Below, 25 T cell receptor beta chains from the same sample are listed, as sequenced in a study of response to subunit inactivated influenza vaccine. TCRdb re-called the RT-PCR reads through MiXCR, storing one row per CDR3 protein. The sample has 700,000 to 800,000 distinct CDR3 sequences, roughly 20% seen once. Material: PBMCs from blood, obtained 4 to 6 days after vaccination. Receptors were obtained from a man aged 50-60 years who received an inactivated influenza vaccine.

Of note for this clonotype: This clone may be a read error of a much larger clone one base away. The genes are TRBV29-1 and TRBJ2-3, with a tentative D call TRBD2 (5 bases). The ends were cut back, 5 bases at V and 4 bases at J, with 10 bases in the middle. Germline V gives CDR1 SQVTM, CDR2 ANQGSEA. The CDR3 contains 12 residues. CDR3 nucleotide sequence: TGCAGCGTTAACGGAGGCGCAGATACGCAGTATTTT. It is translated as CSVNGGADTQYF.

This clonotype was recorded a few times. The chain has TRBV12-3 or TRBV12-4 and TRBJ2-1; 7 nucleotides align to TRBD1. CDR3 length: 17 amino acids. V shed 3 bases, J shed 12 bases, and the junction held 20 bases outside the gene matches. This CDR3 reads CASSFWGTATTSMVQFF. The DNA for the CDR3 is TGTGCCAGCAGTTTTTGGGGGACAGCTACTACCTCAATGGTGCAGTTCTTC.

The chain links TRBV5-1 to TRBJ2-7, with 7 bases lining up with TRBD2. The V segment lost 3 bases and the J segment 3 bases; nucleotides outside the gene matches: 15. Per germline, CDR1 SGHRS and CDR2 YFSETQ. The CDR3 is 17 amino acids. The CDR3 DNA reads TGCGCCAGCAGCTCCCGGAACCCAGCGGGGATCCTCTACGAGCAGTACTTC. It is translated as CASSSRNPAGILYEQYF.

J is TRBJ2-1 and V is TRBV12-3 or TRBV12-4; D gene uncertain. The CDR3 spans 12 residues. The V end was cut by 2 bases, the J end by 8 bases, with 7 bases between. In DNA form, the CDR3 reads TGTGCCAGCAGTTTATCCCTGGATGAGCAGTTCTTC. The encoded protein is CASSLSLDEQFF.

This clonotype was observed a handful of times. This chain connects TRBV20-1 to TRBJ2-1; 8 bases match TRBD2. Trimming cost V 3 bases and J 7 bases; bases outside gene matches: 11. Germline CDR1 DFQATT, CDR2 SNEGSKA (reference sequence). This CDR3 region has 15 residues. The CDR3 DNA is TGCAGTGCTAGGATCCTTCGGGGGGGGGGGAATGAGCAGTTCTTC. The encoded protein is CSARILRGGGNEQFF.

This clonotype appeared a single time. J is TRBJ2-1 and V is TRBV3-1, with D possibly matching TRBD2 (6 bases). Trimming shortened V by 8 bases and J by 6 bases, and 20 bases separated the two germline ends. CDR1 LGHDT and CDR2 YNNKEL come from the germline V gene (reference sequence). CDR3 size: 15 residues. The CDR3 DNA reads TGTGCCAGCGCCGCCGGGCCGGGACTCAGCAATGAGCAGTTCTTC. This gives the protein CASAAGPGLSNEQFF.

The gene calls are TRBV5-1 and TRBJ1-2, with 9 bases identical to TRBD1. The CDR3 runs to 19 residues. Germline V gene lookup returns CDR1 SGHRS and CDR2 YFSETQ. Trimming at V came to 4 bases and at J to 0 bases, leaving 16 bases not matched to a gene. The CDR3: CASSPGGTGSYRANYGYTF. DNA for the CDR3: TGCGCCAGCAGCCCGGGAGGGACAGGGAGTTATCGAGCTAACTATGGCTACACCTTC.

This chain's CDR3 is CASSLALGGPETQYF. In DNA form, the CDR3 reads TGCGCCAGCAGCTTGGCCTTGGGGGGCCCGGAGACCCAGTACTTC. The chain recombines TRBV5-1 with TRBJ2-5, with D perhaps given as TRBD1 or TRBD2 (6 bases each). The CDR3 has 15 amino acids. Trimming took 0 bases from V and 5 from J, leaving 14 bases between them. The germline gives CDR1 SGHRS, CDR2 YFSETQ.

This clonotype was found a few times. The chain recombines TRBV7-2 with TRBJ2-5, with D unresolved. The CDR3 is 12 amino acids. The germline V gene encodes CDR1 SGHTA and CDR2 FQGNSA. The V and J ends lost 5 bases and 5 bases respectively, with 9 bases between them. CDR3 sequence reads: CASSPGWETQYF. In DNA form, the CDR3 reads TGTGCCAGCAGCCCCGGTTGGGAGACCCAGTACTTC. Full variable domain (missing parts from reference TRBV7-2 and TRBJ2-5): GAGVSQSPSNKVTEKGKDVELRCDPISGHTALYWYRQSLGQGLEFLIYFQGNSAPDKSGLPSDRFSAERTGGSVSTLTIQRTQQEDSAVYLCASSPGWETQYFGPGTRLLVL.

This clonotype appeared a few times. The chain is built from TRBV6-2 or TRBV6-3 and TRBJ2-5, with D maybe TRBD1 (5 bases). From germline, CDR1 is MNHEY and CDR2 SVGEGT. The length of the CDR3 is 14 residues. Trimming removed 6 bases at V and 1 base at J, with 12 bases between. The CDR3 nucleotides read TGTGCCAGCAGCCACGGACATCTCCAAGAGACCCAGTACTTC. Amino acids: CASSHGHLQETQYF.

This chain joins TRBV3-1 and TRBJ2-2; unclear D gene. The CDR3 sequence is 16 residues long. Germline V CDR1 and CDR2: LGHDT, YNNKEL (reference sequence). The V end was cut by 1 base, the J end by 2 bases, with 11 bases between. The CDR3 DNA is TGTGCCAGCAGCCAAGGGCTAGTCGCAAACACCGGGGAGCTGTTTTTT. Residues: CASSQGLVANTGELFF.

V and J are TRBV5-1 and TRBJ1-1; 9 bases align to TRBD1. The CDR3 length is 15 residues. Germline trimming cut 5 bases from V and 6 bases from J; bases unmatched to any gene: 11. Germline V gene data show CDR1 as SGHRS and CDR2 as YFSETQ. The CDR3 DNA is TGCGCCAGCAGTAAGGGGGCACAGGGGGCTGCTGAAGCTTTCTTT. Translating gives CASSKGAQGAAEAFF. Supplemented by reference TRBV5-1 and TRBJ1-1, the full variable domain reads KAGVTQTPRYLIKTRGQQVTLSCSPISGHRSVSWYQQTPGQGLQFLFEYFSETQRNKGNFPGRFSGRQFSNSRSEMNVSTLELGDSALYLCASSKGAQGAAEAFFGQGTRLTVV.

In its sample, this clonotype was seen many times. This sequence joins TRBV4-3 and TRBJ2-1; D might be TRBD1 (6 bases). Trimming took off 3 bases at V and 5 bases at J, with 17 bases between the two ends. Germline V CDR1 and CDR2: LGHNA, YSLEER. The CDR3 consists of 16 residues. The CDR3 reads CASSHVTGTRHNEQFF. CDR3 bases: TGCGCCAGCAGCCACGTCACCGGGACAAGACACAATGAGCAGTTCTTC.

This sequence joins TRBV20-1 and TRBJ2-1, with 10 bases that match TRBD2. This CDR3 region has 15 residues. V gave up 4 bases and J gave up 2 bases; unmatched junction bases: 5. Germline V gives CDR1 DFQATT, CDR2 SNEGSKA (reference sequence). The CDR3 region is CSANPSGGAYNEQFF. CDR3 sequence (DNA): TGCAGTGCTAACCCGAGCGGGGGGGCCTACAATGAGCAGTTCTTC.

This chain links TRBV20-1 with TRBJ2-1; maybe TRBD2 (9 bases). Germline CDR1 is DFQATT and CDR2 is SNEGSKA (reference sequence). The V end was cut by 2 bases, the J end by 4 bases, with 24 bases between. CDR3 length: 18 amino acids. CDR3 amino acids: CSARKTGVGLAYYNEQFF. In DNA, the CDR3 is TGCAGTGCTAGAAAGACAGGGGTCGGACTAGCGTATTACAATGAGCAGTTCTTC.

This clonotype was counted ten times or more. The chain links TRBV5-1 to TRBJ2-1; D remains unclear. V was cut by 2 bases and J by 7 bases, with 16 bases left in between. CDR1 and CDR2 from the germline V gene are SGHRS and YFSETQ. The CDR3 runs 15 residues. CDR3 amino acids: CASSLGSHPSNEQFF. CDR3 nucleotide sequence: TGCGCCAGCAGCTTAGGGTCTCACCCTTCGAATGAGCAGTTCTTC.

The chain carries TRBV7-9 and TRBJ2-5; 9 positions match TRBD2. Germline lookup yields CDR1 SEHNR and CDR2 FQNEAQ (reference sequence). The length of the CDR3 is 16 residues. V was pared by 7 bases and J by 1 base, with 10 bases of the junction left unmatched. The CDR3 here is CASTPPQRGAQETQYF. In nucleotides, the CDR3 is TGTGCCAGCACCCCCCCCCAGCGGGGGGCCCAAGAGACCCAGTACTTC.

The V call is TRBV24-1, the J call TRBJ1-5; no clear D. Trimming left V 8 bases short and J 0 bases short, with 7 bases between. This CDR3 region has 13 residues. The V gene's germline CDR1 is KGHDR and CDR2 SFDVKD. The CDR3 DNA is TGTGCCACCATGGCGGGTAGCAATCAGCCCCAGCATTTT. It encodes CATMAGSNQPQHF.

The V call is TRBV6-1, the J call TRBJ2-7; TRBD2 agrees at 9 bases. V lost 6 bases, J lost 0 bases, and 6 bases stayed unmatched. The CDR3 loop spans 15 amino acids. Germline V gene data show CDR1 as MNHNS and CDR2 as SASEGT. The CDR3 reads CASRIAGDRSYEQYF. In DNA form, the CDR3 reads TGTGCCAGCAGGATAGCGGGGGACCGCTCCTACGAGCAGTACTTC.

The CDR3 region is CASSYRQGFRFLYPEAFF. Here the CDR3 DNA reads TGTGCCAGCAGTTACCGACAGGGATTTAGGTTTCTTTATCCTGAAGCTTTCTTT. This chain joins TRBV6-5 and TRBJ1-1; 7 positions match TRBD1. There are 18 residues in the CDR3. The germline V gene has CDR1 MNHEY and CDR2 SVGAGI. V was clipped by 2 bases and J by 6 bases; unmatched bases: 18.

This clonotype was seen a handful of times. The chain is built from TRBV4-3 and TRBJ1-3; D remains ambiguous. V was cut by 0 bases and J by 3 bases, with 9 bases left in between. The germline V gene has CDR1 LGHNA and CDR2 YSLEER. The CDR3 loop spans 15 amino acids. The CDR3 sequence is CASSQELSGGNTIYF. CDR3 bases: TGCGCCAGCAGCCAAGAACTCTCGGGTGGAAACACCATATATTTT.

The V and J genes are TRBV7-2 and TRBJ2-4, with 9 bases that match TRBD2. The length of the CDR3 is 15 residues. The trim removed 5 bases at V and 6 bases at J, leaving 8 bases unmatched. CDR1 and CDR2 (germline): SGHTA, FQGNSA. In DNA form, the CDR3 reads TGTGCCAGCAGCCCATTAGCGGGGGCGGCAAACATTCAGTACTTC. Its translation is CASSPLAGAANIQYF.

The chain has TRBV20-1 and TRBJ2-5, with 8 bases lining up with TRBD2. The CDR3 length is 16 residues. Germline V lookup: CDR1 DFQATT, CDR2 SNEGSKA (reference sequence). The V and J ends lost 0 bases and 2 bases, in that order; junction bases with no gene match: 8. The CDR3 nucleotides read TGCAGTGCTAGAGATCTCCAGCGGGAGTATCAAGAGACCCAGTACTTC. Translated: CSARDLQREYQETQYF.

This clonotype was seen many times. The chain has TRBV28 and TRBJ2-5; 9 positions match TRBD2. The CDR3 covers 16 residues. Trimming took 2 bases from V and 4 from J; bases not matched to a gene: 8. The germline V gene encodes CDR1 MDHEN and CDR2 SYDVKM. Written as DNA, the CDR3 is TGTGCCAGCAGTTTAAGGAGGCGGGAGGGCCGAGAGACCCAGTACTTC. As protein: CASSLRRREGRETQYF.

The gene calls are TRBV20-1 and TRBJ2-7, with unresolved D. This CDR3 spans 14 amino acids. Trimming cost V 6 bases and J 1 base, with 16 bases left between them. CDR1 and CDR2 from the germline V gene are DFQATT and SNEGSKA (reference sequence). The CDR3 region is CSARPIQESYEQYF. CDR3 DNA sequence: TGCAGTGCAAGGCCGATACAAGAATCCTACGAGCAGTACTTC.